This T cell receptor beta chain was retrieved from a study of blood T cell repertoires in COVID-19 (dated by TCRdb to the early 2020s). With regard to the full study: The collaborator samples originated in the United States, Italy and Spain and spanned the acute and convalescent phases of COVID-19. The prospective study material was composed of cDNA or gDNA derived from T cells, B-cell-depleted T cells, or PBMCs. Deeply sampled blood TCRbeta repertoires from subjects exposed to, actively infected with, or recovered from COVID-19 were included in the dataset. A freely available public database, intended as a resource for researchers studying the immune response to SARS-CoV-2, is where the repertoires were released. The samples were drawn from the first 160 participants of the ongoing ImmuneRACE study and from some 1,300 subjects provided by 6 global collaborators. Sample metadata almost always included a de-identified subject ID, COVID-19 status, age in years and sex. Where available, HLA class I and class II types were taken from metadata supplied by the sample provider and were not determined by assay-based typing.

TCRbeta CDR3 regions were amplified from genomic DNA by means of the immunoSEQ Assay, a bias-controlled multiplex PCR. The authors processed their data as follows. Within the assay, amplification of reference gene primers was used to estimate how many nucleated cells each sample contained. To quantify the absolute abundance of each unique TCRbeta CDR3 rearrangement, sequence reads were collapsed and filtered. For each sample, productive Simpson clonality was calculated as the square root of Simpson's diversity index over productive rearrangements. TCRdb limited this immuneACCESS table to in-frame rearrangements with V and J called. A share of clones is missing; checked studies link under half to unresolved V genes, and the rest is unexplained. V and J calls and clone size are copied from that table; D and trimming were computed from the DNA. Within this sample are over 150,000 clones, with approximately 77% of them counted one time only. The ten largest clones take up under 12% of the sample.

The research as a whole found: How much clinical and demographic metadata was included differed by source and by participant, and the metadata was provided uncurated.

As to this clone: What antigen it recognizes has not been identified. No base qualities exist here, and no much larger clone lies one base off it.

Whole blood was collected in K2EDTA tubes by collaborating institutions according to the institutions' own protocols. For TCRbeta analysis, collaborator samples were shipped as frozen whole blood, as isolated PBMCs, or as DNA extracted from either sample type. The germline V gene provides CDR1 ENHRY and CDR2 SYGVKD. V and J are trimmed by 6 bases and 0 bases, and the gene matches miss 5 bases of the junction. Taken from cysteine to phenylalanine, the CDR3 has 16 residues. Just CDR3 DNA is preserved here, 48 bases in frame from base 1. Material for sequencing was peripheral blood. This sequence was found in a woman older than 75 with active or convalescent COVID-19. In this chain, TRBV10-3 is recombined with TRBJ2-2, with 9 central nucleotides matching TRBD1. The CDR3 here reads CAISQRTGANTGELFF. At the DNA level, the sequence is TGTGCCATCAGCCAAAGGACAGGGGCGAACACCGGGGAGCTGTTTTTT.